This T cell receptor beta chain was documented in a study of identical twins. Overall study findings and caveats: Memory repertoires showed no such pattern, whereas abundant cord blood beta clonotypes carried fewer insertions. It was cross-sectional statistical analysis, not following the same donors, that the conclusions relied on. Excess sharing between twins was weaker in beta out-of-frame sequences.

Germline assignment: CDR1 DFQATT and CDR2 SNEGSKA (reference sequence). This CDR3 is 13 amino acids long. Trimming shortened V by 6 bases and J by 8 bases, and 17 bases separated the two germline ends. Template switching created a universal primer site, and the cDNA included unique molecular identifiers. TCRdb reprocessed the 5' RACE reads with MiXCR, giving one entry per CDR3 protein. This table holds about 450,000 distinct CDR3 sequences, 18% found once. This clonotype was counted only a few times. The antigen is undetermined. Sequenced material: naive T cells sorted from blood. The source of this sequence is a man aged 50 to 60 in good health. The genes are TRBV20-1 and TRBJ2-1; unclear D gene. In DNA, the CDR3 is TGCAGTGCACACCAACAATTAGGGTATGAGCAGTTCTTC. Residues: CSAHQQLGYEQFF.